A selection of T cell receptor beta chains follows, all from one sample in a study of blood T cell repertoires in COVID-19. The assay was immunoSEQ multiplex PCR, and TCRdb's table has in-frame clones only and misses some. The sample holds about 440,000 clones, less than 95% seen once. Sequencing input: PBMCs or T cells enriched from blood (not recorded which). The receptors derive from a man younger than 35 who had recovered from COVID-19. Both conserved end residues are part of each CDR3. D genes are given only for firm matches. Clone size is not always given. Where it is, it says once, few, many or a class for expanded clones.

j_gene | v_gene | abundance | d_gene | CDR3nt | CDR3aa
TRBJ1-6 | TRBV11-2 | . | . | TGTGCCAGCAGCTTCCTGGACAGCGGAGATTATAATTCACCCCTCCACTTT | CASSFLDSGDYNSPLHF
TRBJ1-4 | TRBV21-1 | . | . | TGTGCCAGCAGCCGTCGACAGGGCCGTAATGAAAAACTGTTTTTT | CASSRRQGRNEKLFF
TRBJ2-3 | TRBV10-3 | . | TRBD1 | TGTGCCATCAGACTACAGGGGGCTGAAGATACGCAGTATTTT | CAIRLQGAEDTQYF
TRBJ1-4 | TRBV11-3 | . | . | TGTGCCAGCAGCGGTACTTCGGCAACTAATGAAAAACTGTTTTTT | CASSGTSATNEKLFF
TRBJ2-7 | TRBV27 | . | . | TGTGCCAGCAGTTTGGGCAGGGCTCGCGAGCAGTACTTC | CASSLGRAREQYF
TRBJ2-3 | TRBV9 | . | . | TGTGCCAGCAGCGTAGGAACAGGTACTACCACAGATACGCAGTATTTT | CASSVGTGTTTDTQYF
TRBJ2-7 | TRBV14 | . | TRBD1 | TGTGCCAGCAGCCGCGACAGGGGCGAGCAGTACTTC | CASSRDRGEQYF
TRBJ2-1 | TRBV5-1 | . | TRBD2 | TGCGCCAGCAGCGAAGCGGGAGGACACAATGAGCAGTTCTTC | CASSEAGGHNEQFF
TRBJ1-1 | TRBV5-4 | . | TRBD1 | TGTGCCAGCAGCTTTTCGGGACAGGGGGTTAGTAGGGACACTGAAGCTTTCTTT | CASSFSGQGVSRDTEAFF
TRBJ2-7 | TRBV28 | . | TRBD1 | TGTGCCAGCATAACAGGGGCACTGGGGGAGCAGTACTTC | CASITGALGEQYF
TRBJ2-3 | TRBV9 | . | TRBD1 | TGTGCCAGCAGCGGACAGGGGCATTTGGATACGCAGTATTTT | CASSGQGHLDTQYF
TRBJ2-5 | TRBV3-1/TRBV3-2 | . | TRBD1 | TGTGCCAGCAGCCAAGGACAGGGGCGGCAAGAGACCCAGTACTTC | CASSQGQGRQETQYF
TRBJ1-4 | TRBV27 | . | . | TGTGCCAGCAGCCTCGGGGGGATCAGAGCTAATGAAAAACTGTTTTTT | CASSLGGIRANEKLFF
TRBJ1-5 | TRBV6-5 | . | TRBD1 | TGTGCCAGCAGTTCGTCGCTTGAGACAGGGACTGAGCCCCAGCATTTT | CASSSSLETGTEPQHF
TRBJ1-3 | TRBV5-5 | . | TRBD1 | TGTGCCAGCAGCTCCGGGGACAGGAGAAACACCATATATTTT | CASSSGDRRNTIYF
TRBJ2-7 | TRBV5-4 | . | . | TGTGCCAGCAGCGACGGACTCTCCTACGAGCAGTACTTC | CASSDGLSYEQYF
TRBJ1-2 | TRBV5-5 | . | . | TGTGCCAGCAGCTTGGGAGGGAACTATGGCTACACCTTC | CASSLGGNYGYTF
TRBJ2-3 | TRBV10-3 | . | . | TGTGCCATCAGATTGGACAGAGAAACAGATACGCAGTATTTT | CAIRLDRETDTQYF
TRBJ1-5 | TRBV2 | . | . | TGTGCCAGCATGGTAGAAGAGTTAGGCAATCAGCCCCAGCATTTT | CASMVEELGNQPQHF
TRBJ1-4 | TRBV28 | . | . | TGTGCCAGCAGTGACATCAGGGATAGTGAAAAACTGTTTTTT | CASSDIRDSEKLFF
TRBJ2-1 | TRBV27 | . | TRBD2 | TGTGCCAGCAGTTCCCGGACTAGCGGGACGGGGTCGGGGAACAATGAGCAGTTCTTC | CASSSRTSGTGSGNNEQFF
TRBJ1-3 | TRBV6-5 | . | . | TGTGCCAGCACCATAGTAGGAAACACCATATATTTT | CASTIVGNTIYF
TRBJ2-3 | TRBV3-1/TRBV3-2 | . | TRBD2 | TGTGCCAGCAGCAGTACTAGCGGCAAAAGCACAGATACGCAGTATTTT | CASSSTSGKSTDTQYF
TRBJ2-6 | TRBV29-1 | . | TRBD1 | TGCAGCGTCTCTACAGGGGCCGCCTCTGGGGCCAACGTCCTGACTTTC | CSVSTGAASGANVLTF
TRBJ2-7 | TRBV6-2/TRBV6-3 | . | . | TGTGCCAGCAGTTACTCAGGGGGCGAGCAGTACTTC | CASSYSGGEQYF
TRBJ2-7 | TRBV3-1/TRBV3-2 | . | . | TGTGCCAGCAGCCAAGGATACGAAACTTACGAGCAGTACTTC | CASSQGYETYEQYF
TRBJ1-6 | TRBV5-1 | . | . | TGCGCCAGCAGCTTGGCCTCGGGTCCCAATTCACCCCTCCACTTT | CASSLASGPNSPLHF
TRBJ2-7 | TRBV28 | . | . | TGTGCCAGCAGTCCGAACAGGGCCCTTGGGGGCTTC | CASSPNRALGGF
TRBJ1-1 | TRBV2 | . | . | TGTGCCAGCCGGTTTATGATGAACACTGAAGCTTTCTTT | CASRFMMNTEAFF
TRBJ2-1 | TRBV5-1 | once | . | TGCGCCAGCAGCCCGGTAGCCCGAGTGGACAATGAGCAGTTCTTC | CASSPVARVDNEQFF
TRBJ2-1 | TRBV14 | . | TRBD2 | TGTGCCAGCAGCCAAGTGGCGGGAGGGTACAATGAGCAGTTCTTC | CASSQVAGGYNEQFF
TRBJ1-1 | TRBV30 | . | . | TGTGCCTGGAGAGCCCTGTCCGGGTTCAACACTGAAGCTTTCTTT | CAWRALSGFNTEAFF
TRBJ2-3 | TRBV13 | . | TRBD2 | TGTGCCAGCAGCTTAGGGAAACTAGCGGTGGGAGATACGCAGTATTTT | CASSLGKLAVGDTQYF
TRBJ1-1 | TRBV11-2 | once | TRBD1 | TGTGCCAGCAGCGCCGGACAGGGGTTGAACACTGAAGCTTTCTTT | CASSAGQGLNTEAFF
TRBJ2-7 | TRBV27 | . | . | TGTGCCAGCGGACTCAGCTCCTACGAGCAGTACTTC | CASGLSSYEQYF
TRBJ2-5 | TRBV5-1 | few | . | TGCGCCAGCAGCTTGGGCGGTGGGGGGCAAGAGACCCAGTACTTC | CASSLGGGGQETQYF
TRBJ2-7 | TRBV28 | . | . | TGTGCCGCCCTCGGGGTCTTCTCCTACGAGCAGTACTTC | CAALGVFSYEQYF
TRBJ1-2 | TRBV5-6 | . | TRBD1 | TGTGCCAGCAGCTCGGGGACAGGAGGAGGAGGTTTTACGTTTGCCTACACCTTC | CASSSGTGGGGFTFAYTF
TRBJ2-7 | TRBV7-9 | . | TRBD1 | TGTGCCAGCAGGGCTGGGACAGGAGGCTACGAGCAGTACTTC | CASRAGTGGYEQYF
TRBJ2-1 | TRBV18 | . | . | TGTGCCAGCTCACCAGGGCGGGCTTACAATGAGCAGTTCTTC | CASSPGRAYNEQFF
TRBJ1-3 | TRBV6-5 | once | . | TGTGCCAGCGGAGGGGACTCTGGAAACACCATATATTTT | CASGGDSGNTIYF
TRBJ1-1 | TRBV3-1/TRBV3-2 | . | . | TGTGCCAGCAGTACCACCGCGGGGGGAGGGGACAACACTGAAGCTTTCTTT | CASSTTAGGGDNTEAFF
TRBJ2-7 | TRBV11-2 | . | TRBD1 | TGTGCCAGCAGCTACCGGGACAGTGCTGCCTACGAGCAGTACTTC | CASSYRDSAAYEQYF
TRBJ1-1 | TRBV6-5 | . | TRBD1 | TGTGCCAGCAGCTGGACAGGGGACACTGAAGCTTTCTTT | CASSWTGDTEAFF
TRBJ1-6 | TRBV7-9 | . | . | TGTGCCAGCAGCTTAACGGGAGGGGGTAATTCACCCCTCCACTTT | CASSLTGGGNSPLHF
TRBJ1-1 | TRBV9 | once | . | TGTGCCAGCACTCGGGGGGGAGAAGCTTTCTTT | CASTRGGEAFF
TRBJ1-2 | TRBV6-5 | . | . | TGTGCCAGCAGTTACTCGATTTCGGGGGGCTTATCGTACACCTTC | CASSYSISGGLSYTF
TRBJ1-3 | TRBV9 | . | TRBD1 | TGTGCCAGCAGCCCCGGGACAGGGGCTTCAGGAAACACCATATATTTT | CASSPGTGASGNTIYF
TRBJ2-2 | TRBV25-1 | . | TRBD1 | TGTGCCAGCAGTGACCCCGGACAGGGGAAGACCGGGGAGCTGTTTTTT | CASSDPGQGKTGELFF
TRBJ2-1 | TRBV19 | . | TRBD2 | TGTGCCAGTAGTGTTAGACTAGCGGGGGGTTATGAGCAGTTCTTC | CASSVRLAGGYEQFF
TRBJ1-2 | TRBV13 | once | . | TGTGCCAGCAGCCGAGACCGGGCCAGGGACTATGGCTACACCTTC | CASSRDRARDYGYTF
TRBJ1-1 | TRBV9 | . | . | TGTGCCAGCAGCCCCCGGTTGATGAACACTGAAGCTTTCTTT | CASSPRLMNTEAFF
TRBJ2-3 | TRBV28 | . | . | TGTGCCAGCAGTTCCTCGACCCTATCAGGGGCAATGGATACGCAGTATTTT | CASSSSTLSGAMDTQYF
TRBJ2-7 | TRBV7-2 | once | . | TGTGCCAGCAGCCTGGAACAGGGTTCCTACGAGCAGTACTTC | CASSLEQGSYEQYF
TRBJ1-1 | TRBV4-2 | . | . | TGTGCCAGCAGCCTAGGAGGGACGACGCCTGAAGCTTTCTTT | CASSLGGTTPEAFF
TRBJ1-2 | TRBV20-1 | . | . | TGCAGTGCAGCGCACAGGGACGGCTACACCTTC | CSAAHRDGYTF
TRBJ1-5 | TRBV21-1 | . | . | TGTGCCAGCAGGAAAGGAGATTGGTTATCTAGCAATCAGCCCCAGCATTTT | CASRKGDWLSSNQPQHF
TRBJ1-1 | TRBV5-8 | . | . | TGTGCCAGCAGCTACTACCCGGGCGGTGGAGGTTTCTTT | CASSYYPGGGGFF
TRBJ2-6 | TRBV19 | . | TRBD1 | TGTGCCAGTAGTATCGGACAGGGGAGCTCTGGGGCCAACGTCCTGACTTTC | CASSIGQGSSGANVLTF